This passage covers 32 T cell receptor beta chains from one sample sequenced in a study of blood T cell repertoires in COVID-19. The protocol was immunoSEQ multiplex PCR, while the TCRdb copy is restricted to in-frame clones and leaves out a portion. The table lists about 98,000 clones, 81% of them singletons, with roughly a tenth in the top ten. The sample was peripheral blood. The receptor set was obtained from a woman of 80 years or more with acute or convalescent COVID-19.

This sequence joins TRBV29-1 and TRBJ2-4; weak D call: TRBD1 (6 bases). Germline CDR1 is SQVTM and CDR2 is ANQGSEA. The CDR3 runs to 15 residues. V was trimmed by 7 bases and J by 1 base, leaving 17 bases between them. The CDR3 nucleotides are TGCAGCGCAGCAGGGGCCCTTGGGGCCAAAAACATTCAGTACTTC. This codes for CSAAGALGAKNIQYF.

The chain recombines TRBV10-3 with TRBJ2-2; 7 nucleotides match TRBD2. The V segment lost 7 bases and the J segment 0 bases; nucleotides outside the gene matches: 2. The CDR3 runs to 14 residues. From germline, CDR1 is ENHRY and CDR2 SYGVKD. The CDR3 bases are TGTGCCATCAAGCGGGAAACGAACACCGGGGAGCTGTTTTTT. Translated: CAIKRETNTGELFF.

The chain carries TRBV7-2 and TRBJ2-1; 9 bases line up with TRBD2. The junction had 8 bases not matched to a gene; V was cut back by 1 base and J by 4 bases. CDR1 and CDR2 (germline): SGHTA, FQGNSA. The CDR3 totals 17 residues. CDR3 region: CASSLVVAGDDYNEQFF. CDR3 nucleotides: TGTGCCAGCAGCTTAGTAGTAGCGGGGGACGATTACAATGAGCAGTTCTTC. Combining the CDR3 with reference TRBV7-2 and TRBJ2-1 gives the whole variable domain GAGVSQSPSNKVTEKGKDVELRCDPISGHTALYWYRQSLGQGLEFLIYFQGNSAPDKSGLPSDRFSAERTGGSVSTLTIQRTQQEDSAVYLCASSLVVAGDDYNEQFFGPGTRLTVL.

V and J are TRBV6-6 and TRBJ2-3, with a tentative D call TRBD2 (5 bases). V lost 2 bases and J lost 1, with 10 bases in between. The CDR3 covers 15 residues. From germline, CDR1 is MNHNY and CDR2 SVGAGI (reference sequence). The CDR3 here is CASSYEGRRTDTQYF. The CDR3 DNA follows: TGTGCCAGCAGTTACGAGGGCCGACGCACAGATACGCAGTATTTT.

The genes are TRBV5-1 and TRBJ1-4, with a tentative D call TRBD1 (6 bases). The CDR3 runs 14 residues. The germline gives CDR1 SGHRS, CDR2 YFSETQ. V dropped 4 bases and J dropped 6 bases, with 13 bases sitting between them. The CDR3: CASSPGGPDEKLFF. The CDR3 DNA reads TGCGCCAGCAGCCCGGGGGGGCCTGATGAAAAACTGTTTTTT.

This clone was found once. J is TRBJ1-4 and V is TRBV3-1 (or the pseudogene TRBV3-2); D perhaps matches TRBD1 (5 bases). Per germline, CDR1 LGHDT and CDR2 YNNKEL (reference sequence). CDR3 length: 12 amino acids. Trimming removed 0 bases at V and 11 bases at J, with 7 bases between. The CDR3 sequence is CASSQDSGKLFF. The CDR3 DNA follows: TGTGCCAGCAGCCAAGATTCAGGGAAACTGTTTTTT.

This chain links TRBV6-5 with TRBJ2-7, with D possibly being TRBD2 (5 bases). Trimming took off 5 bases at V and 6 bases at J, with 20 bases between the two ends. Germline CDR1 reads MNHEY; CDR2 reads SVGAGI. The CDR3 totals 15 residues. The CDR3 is CASSRGLKVPSEQYF. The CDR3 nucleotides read TGTGCCAGCAGTCGAGGACTCAAGGTCCCCTCCGAGCAGTACTTC.

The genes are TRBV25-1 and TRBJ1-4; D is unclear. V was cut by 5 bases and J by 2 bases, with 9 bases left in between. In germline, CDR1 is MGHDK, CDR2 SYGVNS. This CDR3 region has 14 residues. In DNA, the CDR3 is TGTGCCAGCAGTCCGTTGAGGACTAATGAAAAACTGTTTTTT. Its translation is CASSPLRTNEKLFF.

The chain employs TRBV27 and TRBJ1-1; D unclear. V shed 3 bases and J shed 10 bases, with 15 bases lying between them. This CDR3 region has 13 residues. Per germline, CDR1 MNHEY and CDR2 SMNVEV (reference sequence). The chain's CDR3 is CASSFEAGEGAFF. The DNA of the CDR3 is TGTGCCAGCAGTTTTGAGGCCGGGGAGGGAGCTTTCTTT.

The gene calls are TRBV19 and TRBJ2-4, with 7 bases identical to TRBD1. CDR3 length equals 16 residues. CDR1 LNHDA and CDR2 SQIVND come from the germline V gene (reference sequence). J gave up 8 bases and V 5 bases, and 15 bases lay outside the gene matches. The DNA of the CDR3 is TGTGCCAGTAGTCCCTATCTAGCCGCCCAGGGGGACATTCAGTACTTC. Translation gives CASSPYLAAQGDIQYF. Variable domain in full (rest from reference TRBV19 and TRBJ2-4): DGGITQSPKYLFRKEGQNVTLSCEQNLNHDAMYWYRQDPGQGLRLIYYSQIVNDFQKGDIAEGYSVSREKKESFPLTVTSAQKNPTAFYLCASSPYLAAQGDIQYFGAGTRLSVL.

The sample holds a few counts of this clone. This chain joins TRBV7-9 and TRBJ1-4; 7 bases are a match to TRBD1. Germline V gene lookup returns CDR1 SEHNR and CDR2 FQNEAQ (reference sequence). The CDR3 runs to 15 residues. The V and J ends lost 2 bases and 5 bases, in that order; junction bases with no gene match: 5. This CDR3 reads CASSLRGTANEKLFF. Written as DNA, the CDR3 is TGTGCCAGCAGCTTAAGGGGGACAGCAAATGAAAAACTGTTTTTT. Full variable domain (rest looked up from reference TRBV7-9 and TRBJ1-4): DTGVSQNPRHKITKRGQNVTFRCDPISEHNRLYWYRQTLGQGPEFLTYFQNEAQLEKSRLLSDRFSAERPKGSFSTLEIQRTEQGDSAMYLCASSLRGTANEKLFFGSGTQLSVL.

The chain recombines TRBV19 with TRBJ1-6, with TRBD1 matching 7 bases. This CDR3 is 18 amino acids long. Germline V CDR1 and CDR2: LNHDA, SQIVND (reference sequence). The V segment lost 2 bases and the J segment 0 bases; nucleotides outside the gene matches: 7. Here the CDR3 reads CASSITGQASSYNSPLHF. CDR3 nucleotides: TGTGCCAGTAGTATAACTGGACAGGCGAGCTCCTATAATTCACCCCTCCACTTT. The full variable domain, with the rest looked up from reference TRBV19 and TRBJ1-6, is DGGITQSPKYLFRKEGQNVTLSCEQNLNHDAMYWYRQDPGQGLRLIYYSQIVNDFQKGDIAEGYSVSREKKESFPLTVTSAQKNPTAFYLCASSITGQASSYNSPLHFGNGTRLTVT.

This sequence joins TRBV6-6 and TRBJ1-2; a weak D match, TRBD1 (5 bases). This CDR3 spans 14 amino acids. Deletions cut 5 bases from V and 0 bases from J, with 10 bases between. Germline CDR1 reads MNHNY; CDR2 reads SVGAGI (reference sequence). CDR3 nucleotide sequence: TGTGCCAGCAGTGATCGACAGTCTAACTATGGCTACACCTTC. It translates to CASSDRQSNYGYTF.

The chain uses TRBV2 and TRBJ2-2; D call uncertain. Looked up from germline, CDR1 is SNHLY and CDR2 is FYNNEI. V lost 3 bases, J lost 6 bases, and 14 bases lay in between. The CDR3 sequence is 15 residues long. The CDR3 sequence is CASSDNRVFAGELFF. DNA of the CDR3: TGTGCCAGCAGTGACAACCGAGTCTTTGCCGGGGAGCTGTTTTTT.

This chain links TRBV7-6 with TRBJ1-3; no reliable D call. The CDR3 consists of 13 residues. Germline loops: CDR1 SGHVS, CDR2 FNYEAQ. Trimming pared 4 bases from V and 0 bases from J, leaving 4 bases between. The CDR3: CASSSSSGNTIYF. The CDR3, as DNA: TGTGCCAGCAGCTCCTCCTCTGGAAACACCATATATTTT.

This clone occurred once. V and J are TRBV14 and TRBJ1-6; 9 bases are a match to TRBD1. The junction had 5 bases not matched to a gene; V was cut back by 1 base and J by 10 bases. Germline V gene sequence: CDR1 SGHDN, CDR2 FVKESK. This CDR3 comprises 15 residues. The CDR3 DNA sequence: TGTGCCAGCAGCCAAGGTGGGACAGGGAGCTCACCCCTCCACTTT. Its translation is CASSQGGTGSSPLHF.

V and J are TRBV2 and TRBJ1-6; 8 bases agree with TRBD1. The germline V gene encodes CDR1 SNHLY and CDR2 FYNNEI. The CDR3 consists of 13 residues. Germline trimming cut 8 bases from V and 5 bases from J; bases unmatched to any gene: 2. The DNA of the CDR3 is TGTGCCAGCGGACAGGGTAATAATTCACCCCTCCACTTT. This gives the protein CASGQGNNSPLHF.

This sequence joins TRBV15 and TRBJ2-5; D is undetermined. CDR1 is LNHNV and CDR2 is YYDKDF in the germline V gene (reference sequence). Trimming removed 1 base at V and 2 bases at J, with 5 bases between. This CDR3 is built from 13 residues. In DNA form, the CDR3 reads TGTGCCACCAGCAGAGCAGCGCAAGAGACCCAGTACTTC. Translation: CATSRAAQETQYF.

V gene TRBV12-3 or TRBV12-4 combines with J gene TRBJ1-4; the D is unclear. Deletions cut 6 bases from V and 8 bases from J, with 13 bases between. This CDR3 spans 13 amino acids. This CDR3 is CASRAGINEKLFF. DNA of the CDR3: TGTGCCAGCAGGGCCGGGATCAACGAAAAACTGTTTTTT.

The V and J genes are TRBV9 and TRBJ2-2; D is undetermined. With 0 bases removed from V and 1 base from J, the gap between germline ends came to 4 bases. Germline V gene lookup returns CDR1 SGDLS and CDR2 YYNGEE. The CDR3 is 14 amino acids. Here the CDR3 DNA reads TGTGCCAGCAGCGTAGACAGGAACACCGGGGAGCTGTTTTTT. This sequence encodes CASSVDRNTGELFF.

In DNA form, the CDR3 reads TGTGCCAGCAAAGGACAGGTGAACACTGAAGCTTTCTTT. Residues: CASKGQVNTEAFF. V gene TRBV6-5 combines with J gene TRBJ1-1; 7 bases match TRBD1. The CDR3 has 13 amino acids. After removal of 7 bases from V and 0 bases from J, the junction contained 2 bases not matched to a gene. Germline assignment: CDR1 MNHEY and CDR2 SVGAGI.

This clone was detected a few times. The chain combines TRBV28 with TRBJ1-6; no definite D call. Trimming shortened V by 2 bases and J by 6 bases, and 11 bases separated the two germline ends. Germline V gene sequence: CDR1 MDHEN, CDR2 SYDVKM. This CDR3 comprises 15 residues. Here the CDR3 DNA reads TGTGCCAGCAGTTTAACCCTAGGCGGTAATTCACCCCTCCACTTT. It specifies CASSLTLGGNSPLHF.

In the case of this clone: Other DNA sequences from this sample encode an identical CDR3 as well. In DNA form, the CDR3 reads TGTGCCAGCAGCCGGGACAGGAATTCACCCCTCCACTTT. It specifies CASSRDRNSPLHF. This rearrangement joins TRBV27 to TRBJ1-6; TRBD1 agrees at 8 bases. The V segment lost 6 bases and the J segment 7 bases; nucleotides outside the gene matches: 2. Per the germline V gene, CDR1 is MNHEY and CDR2 is SMNVEV (reference sequence). There are 13 residues in the CDR3.

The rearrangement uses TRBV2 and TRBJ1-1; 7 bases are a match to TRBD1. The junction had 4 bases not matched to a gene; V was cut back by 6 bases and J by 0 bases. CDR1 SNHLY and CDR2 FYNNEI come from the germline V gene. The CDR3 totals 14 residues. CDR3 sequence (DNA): TGTGCCAGCAGCGGGACAGCACTGAACACTGAAGCTTTCTTT. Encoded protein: CASSGTALNTEAFF.

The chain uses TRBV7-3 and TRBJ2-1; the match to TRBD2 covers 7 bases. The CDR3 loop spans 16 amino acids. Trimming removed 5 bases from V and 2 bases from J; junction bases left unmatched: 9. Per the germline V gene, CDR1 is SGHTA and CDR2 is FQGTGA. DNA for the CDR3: TGTGCCAGCAGCCCCCCCGCTAGCGGTCCCTACAATGAGCAGTTCTTC. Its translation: CASSPPASGPYNEQFF.

This CDR3 reads CASSSQGNPRTEAFF. As DNA, the CDR3 is TGCGCCAGCAGCTCTCAGGGCAACCCGAGGACTGAAGCTTTCTTT. The chain uses TRBV5-1 and TRBJ1-1, with D perhaps TRBD1 (5 bases). The V gene lost 3 bases and the J gene lost 5 bases, with 17 bases spanning the gap. Germline V gene data show CDR1 as SGHRS and CDR2 as YFSETQ. The CDR3 runs to 15 residues.

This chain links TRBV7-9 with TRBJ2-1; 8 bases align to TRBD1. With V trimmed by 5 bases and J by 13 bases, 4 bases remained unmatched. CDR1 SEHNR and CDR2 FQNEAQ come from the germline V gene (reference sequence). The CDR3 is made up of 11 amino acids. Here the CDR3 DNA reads TGTGCCAGCAGCCCGGGGACAGGTCAGTTCTTC. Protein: CASSPGTGQFF.

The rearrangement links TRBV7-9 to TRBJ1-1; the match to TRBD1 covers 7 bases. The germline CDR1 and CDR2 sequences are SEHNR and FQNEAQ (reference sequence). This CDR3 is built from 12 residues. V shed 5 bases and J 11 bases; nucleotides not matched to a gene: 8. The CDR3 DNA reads TGTGCCAGCAGCCCTACAGGGGTCGGGGCTTTCTTT. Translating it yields CASSPTGVGAFF.

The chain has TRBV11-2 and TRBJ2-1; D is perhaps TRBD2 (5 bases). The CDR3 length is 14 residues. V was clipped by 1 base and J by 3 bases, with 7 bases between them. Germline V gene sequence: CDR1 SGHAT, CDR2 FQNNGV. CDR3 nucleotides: TGTGCCAGCAGCTTAGGGAGGTTCTACAATGAGCAGTTCTTC. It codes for CASSLGRFYNEQFF.

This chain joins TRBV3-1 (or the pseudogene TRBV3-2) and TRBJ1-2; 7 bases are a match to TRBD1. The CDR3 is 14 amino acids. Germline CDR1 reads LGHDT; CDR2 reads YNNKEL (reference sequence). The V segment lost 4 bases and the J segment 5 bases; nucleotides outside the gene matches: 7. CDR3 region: CASSLTGAIYGYTF. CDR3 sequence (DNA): TGTGCCAGCAGCCTTACAGGGGCGATATATGGCTACACCTTC.

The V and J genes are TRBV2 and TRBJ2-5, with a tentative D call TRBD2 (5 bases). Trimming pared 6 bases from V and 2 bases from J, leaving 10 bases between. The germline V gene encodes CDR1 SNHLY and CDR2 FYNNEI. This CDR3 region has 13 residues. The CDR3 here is CASRDSNQETQYF. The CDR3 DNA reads TGTGCCAGCAGGGACTCAAATCAAGAGACCCAGTACTTC.

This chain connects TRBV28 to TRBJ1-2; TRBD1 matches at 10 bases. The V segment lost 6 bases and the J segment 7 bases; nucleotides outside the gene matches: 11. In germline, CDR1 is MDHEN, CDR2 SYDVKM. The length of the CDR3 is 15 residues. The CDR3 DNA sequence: TGTGCCAGCAGGTACCGGGACAGGGGAACCCCTGGCTACACCTTC. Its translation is CASRYRDRGTPGYTF.